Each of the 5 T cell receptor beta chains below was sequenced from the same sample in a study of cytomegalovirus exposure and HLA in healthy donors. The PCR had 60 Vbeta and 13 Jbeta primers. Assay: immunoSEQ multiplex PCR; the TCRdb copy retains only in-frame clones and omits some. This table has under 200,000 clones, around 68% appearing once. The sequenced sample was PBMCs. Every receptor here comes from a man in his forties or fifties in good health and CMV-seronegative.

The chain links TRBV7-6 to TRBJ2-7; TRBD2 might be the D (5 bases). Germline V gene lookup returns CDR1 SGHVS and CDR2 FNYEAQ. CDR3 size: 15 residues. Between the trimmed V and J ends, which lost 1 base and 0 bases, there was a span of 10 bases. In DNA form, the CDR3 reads TGTGCCAGCAGCTTAGGGGAGTCTAGCTCCTACGAGCAGTACTTC. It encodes CASSLGESSSYEQYF.

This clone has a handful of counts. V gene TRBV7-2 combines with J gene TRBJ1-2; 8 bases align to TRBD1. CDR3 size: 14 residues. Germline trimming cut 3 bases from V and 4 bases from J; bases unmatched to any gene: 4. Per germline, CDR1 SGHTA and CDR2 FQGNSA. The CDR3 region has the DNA TGTGCCAGCAGCTTCTCCGGGACAGGCTATGGCTACACCTTC. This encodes CASSFSGTGYGYTF.

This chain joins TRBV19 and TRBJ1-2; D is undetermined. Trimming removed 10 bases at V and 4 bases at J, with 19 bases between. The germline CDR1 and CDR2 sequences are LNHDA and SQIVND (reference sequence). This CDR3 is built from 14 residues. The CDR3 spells CATRELARSYGYTF. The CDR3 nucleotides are TGTGCCACACGGGAACTAGCCAGGAGCTATGGCTACACCTTC.

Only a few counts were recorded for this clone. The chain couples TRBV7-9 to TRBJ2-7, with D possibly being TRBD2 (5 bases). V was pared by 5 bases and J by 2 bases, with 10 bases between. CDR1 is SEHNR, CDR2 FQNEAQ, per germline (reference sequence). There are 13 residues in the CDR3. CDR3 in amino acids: CASSPERPYEQYF. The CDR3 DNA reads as TGTGCCAGCAGCCCAGAGCGGCCCTACGAGCAGTACTTC.

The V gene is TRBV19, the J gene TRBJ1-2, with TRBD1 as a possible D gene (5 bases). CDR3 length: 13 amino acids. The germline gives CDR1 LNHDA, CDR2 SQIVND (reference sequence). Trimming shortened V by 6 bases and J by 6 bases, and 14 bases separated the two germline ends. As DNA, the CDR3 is TGTGCCAGTAGATCACCGTGGGGGGATGGCTACACCTTC. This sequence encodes CASRSPWGDGYTF.